What follows are 9 T cell receptor beta chains derived from one specimen sequenced in a study of shared clonotypes between healthy human individuals. Sequenced by immunoSEQ multiplex PCR; TCRdb stores in-frame clones only, minus some. Of a few million clones listed, 90% to 95% are singletons. Material for sequencing was naive CD4+ T cells from PBMCs. Noted subset: CD45RA+ positively selected. The receptors derive from a man aged 18-30 years in good health. Some clones in this sample may be carry-over from other donors' samples.

The V call is TRBV5-1, the J call TRBJ1-4; TRBD1 agrees at 9 bases. Looked up from germline, CDR1 is SGHRS and CDR2 is YFSETQ. The CDR3 is 15 residues long. V dropped 3 bases and J dropped 8; count of bases not matched to a gene: 8. CDR3 sequence: CASSWGDRGEEKLFF. The CDR3 DNA reads TGCGCCAGCAGCTGGGGAGACAGGGGGGAAGAAAAACTGTTTTTT.

The chain uses TRBV18 and TRBJ2-7; no firm D call. V was trimmed by 5 bases and J by 3 bases, leaving 8 bases between them. The CDR3 is 12 residues long. Per germline, CDR1 KGHSH and CDR2 LQKENI. The CDR3 spells CASSSNIYEQYF. The DNA for the CDR3 is TGTGCCAGCTCATCCAATATCTACGAGCAGTACTTC.

On this clone itself: This sample also contains other DNA sequences that code for the same CDR3. This chain uses TRBV28 with TRBJ2-1; D perhaps matches TRBD1 (6 bases). Germline CDR1 and CDR2: MDHEN and SYDVKM. V was trimmed by 5 bases and J by 3 bases, leaving 8 bases between them. This CDR3 spans 13 amino acids. The CDR3 nucleotides are TGTGCCAGCAGTCTGACAGGCTACAATGAGCAGTTCTTC. It translates to CASSLTGYNEQFF.

This clone has a single count. The J gene is TRBJ2-1, the V gene TRBV28; 9 bases map to TRBD1. The CDR3 extends over 16 amino acids. Germline V CDR1 and CDR2: MDHEN, SYDVKM. Trimming removed 2 bases from V and 4 bases from J; junction bases left unmatched: 6. CDR3 sequence reads: CASSLVYGTGYNEQFF. For the CDR3, the DNA is TGTGCCAGCAGTTTAGTCTACGGGACAGGGTACAATGAGCAGTTCTTC.

V and J are TRBV6-6 and TRBJ1-1; possibly TRBD1 for D (5 bases). CDR3 length: 13 residues. V gave up 8 bases and J gave up 1 base, with 11 bases separating them. Germline lookup yields CDR1 MNHNY and CDR2 SVGAGI (reference sequence). The CDR3 region is CASLGATNTEAFF. Here the CDR3 DNA reads TGTGCCAGCCTCGGGGCTACGAACACTGAAGCTTTCTTT.

The chain's CDR3 is CASTLNTGPNYGYTF. The CDR3 region has the DNA TGCGCCAGCACCCTAAATACAGGGCCTAACTATGGCTACACCTTC. The chain carries TRBV5-1 and TRBJ1-2; weak D call: TRBD1 (6 bases). Deletions cut 6 bases from V and 0 bases from J, with 15 bases between. The CDR3 totals 15 residues. Germline values: CDR1 SGHRS, CDR2 YFSETQ.

This clone was counted once. V usage is TRBV6-5 and J usage is TRBJ2-1; no reliable D call. Germline V CDR1 and CDR2: MNHEY, SVGAGI. The CDR3 has 14 residues. Trimming removed 2 bases from V and 6 bases from J, with 11 bases in between. The CDR3 region has the DNA TGTGCCAGCAGTTACGGGCGGCGGTCCAATGAGCAGTTCTTC. This encodes CASSYGRRSNEQFF.

The J gene is TRBJ1-5, the V gene TRBV18, with no clear D. The germline V and J ends were trimmed by 2 bases and 3 bases, with 5 bases remaining between them. Germline V gene lookup returns CDR1 KGHSH and CDR2 LQKENI. The CDR3 extends over 13 amino acids. The CDR3 DNA reads TGTGCCAGCTCACCAGGGGTCAATCAGCCCCAGCATTTT. Its translation is CASSPGVNQPQHF.

The table lists this clone with a count of one. J is TRBJ2-5 and V is TRBV2; weak D call: TRBD1 (6 bases). The J call could be wrong; TRBJ2-7 is a better fit for the DNA end. The CDR3 totals 14 residues. CDR1 SNHLY and CDR2 FYNNEI come from the germline V gene. The CDR3, as DNA: TGTGCCAGCTGTAGACAAGGACAGACCTACGAGCAGTACTTC. This gives the protein CASCRQGQTYEQYF.